This T cell receptor (beta chain) was recovered during a study of T cells in Graves' hyperthyroidism and ophthalmopathy. Looking at the study overall: Staff took peripheral blood when the initial diagnosis was made, before any treatment began. Study-wide results and caveats: Most clonotypes that expanded in the thyroid above 0.001 also showed up in blood.

As for this clonotype: Its antigen is not identified.

CDR3 length equals 13 residues. V dropped 1 base and J dropped 9 bases, with 15 bases sitting between them. Germline V gene sequence: CDR1 DFQATT, CDR2 SNEGSKA (reference sequence). When ophthalmopathy did not progress within 18 months, Graves' hyperthyroidism was considered stable. Any patient presenting with uncontrolled infection, other autoimmune disease, pregnancy or lactation was left out. TCR beta CDR3 sequences were amplified from RNA transcripts. The HTBI primer set was used in a first-round RT-PCR of the TCR CDR3. TCRdb recomputed calls from the multiplex PCR reads with MiXCR, one row per CDR3 protein. The repertoire holds 750,000 to 900,000 distinct CDR3 sequences, with over 35% as singletons.

The sequencing sample was made of blood. This TCR derives from a man between 18 and 35 years old with Graves' hyperthyroidism. The genes are TRBV20-1 and TRBJ1-2; TRBD1 is a possible D gene (5 bases). The chain's CDR3 is CSARGPNRLRYTF. Written as DNA, the CDR3 is TGCAGTGCTAGAGGACCTAACAGGTTACGCTACACCTTC.